Sequencing of this T cell receptor (beta chain) was carried out in a study of PD-L1 blockade in urothelial cancer. Germline-derived CDR1 and CDR2 are SQVTM and ANQGSEA. Trimming cost V 0 bases and J 5 bases; bases outside gene matches: 12. CDR3 length: 16 residues. Sequencing was performed with immunoSEQ multiplex PCR; in TCRdb, only in-frame clones are kept and a portion is missing. Of 40,000 to 55,000 clones in the sample, around nine tenths were seen once. The sample's time point: pretreatment peripheral blood. This chain uses TRBV29-1 with TRBJ1-2, with 7 bases fitting TRBD1. The sample consisted of PBMCs, taken around atezolizumab (anti-PD-L1) treatment. This TCR was sampled from a donor aged 40 or older with urothelial cancer. The CDR3 here is CSVEDPSRDRRYGYTF. In nucleotides, the CDR3 is TGCAGCGTTGAAGACCCGAGCCGGGACAGAAGATATGGCTACACCTTC.